The 27 T cell receptor beta chains below were found in one sample sequenced in a study of T cells in women clearing cervical HPV infection. TCRdb's table, derived via immunoSEQ multiplex PCR, lists solely in-frame clones and lacks some. The sample data list 40,000 or so clones. Sequencing was carried out using blood buffy coat. The receptors originated from a woman between 18 and 70 years old with a cervical HPV16 infection that either progressed to CIN3+ or cleared (not recorded which).

Of note for this clone: The sequenced fragment ends 3 residues before the CDR3 boundary, so the rest is inferred from the germline J gene. The gene calls are TRBV19 and TRBJ1-4; D call uncertain. CDR1 LNHDA and CDR2 SQIVND come from the germline V gene (reference sequence). The V end lost 6 bases, the J end lost 2 bases, and 13 bases lay between the germline ends. This CDR3 has 15 residues. The CDR3 bases that were read are TGTGCCAGTAGCACCCCTGACGGGACTAATGAAAAA. Translation gives CASSTPDGTNEK. The whole CDR3 protein is CASSTPDGTNEKLFF.

This clone counts as medium-sized (0.01 to 0.1%) by frequency. The CDR3 extends 3 residues past the end of the read, so its final part is completed from the germline J gene. The V call is TRBV29-1, the J call TRBJ2-7; 7 bases line up with TRBD1. There are 12 residues in the CDR3. Trimming removed 6 bases from V and 5 bases from J; junction bases left unmatched: 7. The germline CDR1 and CDR2 sequences are SQVTM and ANQGSEA. CDR3 amino acids: CSVSQGNHEQYF. The covered CDR3 bases are TGCAGCGTCTCACAGGGGAACCACGAG.

Points on this clone: Read sequence stops 3 residues before the CDR3 end, and the germline J gene provides the missing end. The chain combines TRBV6-1 with TRBJ2-4, with TRBD1 matching 7 bases. CDR1 and CDR2 (germline): MNHNS, SASEGT. CDR3 length: 15 amino acids. The chain's CDR3 is CASSAREGARYGQYF. CDR3 bases read: TGTGCCAGCAGTGCCCGAGAGGGGGCGCGTTATGGT.

As concerns this clone: The read halts 3 residues ahead of the CDR3 end, with the missing end drawn from the germline J gene. J is TRBJ2-7 and V is TRBV9; 8 bases are shared with TRBD1. There are 13 residues in the CDR3. V gave up 4 bases and J gave up 5 bases; unmatched junction bases: 5. Germline CDR1 is SGDLS and CDR2 is YYNGEE. This CDR3 is CASSSGQGNEQYF. The DNA read from the CDR3 is TGTGCCAGCAGCTCAGGACAGGGCAACGAG.

As to this clone: The read terminates 3 residues ahead of where the CDR3 ends, so the germline J gene completes it. J is TRBJ1-4 and V is TRBV6-2 or TRBV6-3; no firm D call. The length of the CDR3 is 13 residues. Germline V lookup: CDR1 MNHEY, CDR2 SVGEGT. V shed 6 bases and J shed 6 bases, with 11 bases lying between them. The CDR3 sequence is CASSQVQDEKLFF. The CDR3 DNA, read in part, is TGTGCCAGCAGCCAGGTTCAAGATGAAAAA.

Notes on this clone: The read ends 3 residues before the CDR3 terminus; that terminus is restored from the germline J gene. The J gene is TRBJ2-5, the V gene TRBV5-6, with D hard to call. From germline, CDR1 is SGHDT and CDR2 YYEEEE. Trimming left V 0 bases short and J 5 bases short, with 8 bases between. The CDR3 runs 13 residues. This CDR3 reads CASSLGLGETQYF. CDR3 bases read: TGTGCCAGCAGCTTGGGGTTAGGGGAGACC.

As to this clone: Read coverage stops 3 residues before the CDR3 terminus; the germline J gene supplies the remainder. V and J are TRBV19 and TRBJ1-1, with D perhaps matching TRBD1 (6 bases). V shed 5 bases and J shed 1 base, with 8 bases lying between them. The CDR3 runs 13 residues. Germline assignment: CDR1 LNHDA and CDR2 SQIVND (reference sequence). The CDR3 bases that were read are TGTGCCAGTAGTCTACAGGGGAACACTGAA. It specifies CASSLQGNTE. The whole CDR3 protein reads CASSLQGNTEAFF.

Points on this clone: The read terminates 3 residues ahead of where the CDR3 ends, so the germline J gene completes it. V is TRBV5-6 and J is TRBJ2-5; D may be TRBD1 (6 bases). The CDR3 is 15 amino acids. The germline V gene encodes CDR1 SGHDT and CDR2 YYEEEE. The V gene lost 0 bases and the J gene lost 2 bases, with 11 bases spanning the gap. CDR3: CASSLGPGQQETQYF. The sequenced CDR3 bases are TGTGCCAGCAGCTTGGGGCCCGGACAGCAAGAGACC.

Concerning this clone: The read ends 3 residues early relative to the CDR3; the germline J gene fills the gap. The rearrangement links TRBV28 to TRBJ1-4; D remains ambiguous. CDR1 is MDHEN and CDR2 is SYDVKM in the germline V gene. The CDR3 has 12 residues. CDR3 loop: CASSSTRRELFF. The covered CDR3 bases are TGTGCCAGCAGTTCCACTAGGCGGGAA.

On this clone: The read gets to within 3 residues of the CDR3 end, and the germline J gene fills in the rest. The V gene is TRBV7-8, the J gene TRBJ2-7; no clear D gene. Trimming stripped 4 bases from V and 2 bases from J, with 3 bases between. Germline V gene sequence: CDR1 SGHVS, CDR2 FQNEAQ. This CDR3 is built from 11 residues. Here the CDR3 reads CASSSAYEQYF. The sequenced CDR3 bases are TGTGCCAGCAGCTCGGCCTACGAG.

Notes on this clone: Read data end 3 residues before the CDR3 end; the end is taken from the germline J gene. The genes are TRBV19 and TRBJ2-3, with D unresolved. In germline, CDR1 is LNHDA, CDR2 SQIVND (reference sequence). This CDR3 spans 13 amino acids. CDR3 sequence: CASSGLMGQPQYF. Partial CDR3 DNA: TGTGCCAGTAGCGGGTTAATGGGTCAGCCG.

Note on this clone: The read is 3 residues too short to cover the CDR3 end, so that end is filled in from the germline J gene. The genes are TRBV20-1 and TRBJ2-1; D gene unclear. Germline V gene sequence: CDR1 DFQATT, CDR2 SNEGSKA (reference sequence). V lost 2 bases to trimming and J lost 8 bases, with 4 bases between them. This CDR3 spans 10 amino acids. The DNA read from the CDR3 is TGCAGTGCTAGACGGGATGAG. It specifies CSARRDE. The complete CDR3 sequence is CSARRDEQFF.

A note on this clone: A read error may produce the germline difference seen at one junction end. At the DNA level, this CDR3 is encoded by other sequences in the same sample as well. The sequenced part of the CDR3 DNA is TGTGCCAGCAGCCCTTCAGACTCTGGAAACACA. Its translation: CASSPSDSGNT. The CDR3, in full, reads CASSPSDSGNTIYF. The V gene is TRBV7-8, the J gene TRBJ1-3; D uncertain. The read terminates 3 residues ahead of where the CDR3 ends, so the germline J gene completes it. This CDR3 contains 14 residues. Germline CDR1 SGHVS, CDR2 FQNEAQ.

In regard to this clone: The CDR3 end lies 3 residues beyond the end of the read and is filled in from the germline J gene. The V and J genes are TRBV7-8 and TRBJ2-1; 10 nucleotides align to TRBD1. Per the germline V gene, CDR1 is SGHVS and CDR2 is FQNEAQ. CDR3 length: 15 amino acids. V shed 0 bases, J shed 4 bases, and the junction held 0 bases outside the gene matches. CDR3 bases read: TGTGCCAGCAGCTTAGCGGGACAGGGGTACAATGAG. Protein product: CASSLAGQGYNE. The entire CDR3 reads CASSLAGQGYNEQFF.

Remarks on this clone: The read halts 3 residues ahead of the CDR3 end, with the missing end drawn from the germline J gene. The chain carries TRBV30 and TRBJ2-1; D is unresolved. From germline, CDR1 is GTSNPN and CDR2 SVGIG (reference sequence). The CDR3 runs to 11 residues. The V end was cut by 3 bases, the J end by 5 bases, with 5 bases between. CDR3 loop: CAWRSNNEQFF. CDR3 DNA, as far as it was read: TGTGCCTGGAGGTCTAACAATGAG.

Details on this clone: The read ends 3 residues early relative to the CDR3; the germline J gene fills the gap. The V call is TRBV14, the J call TRBJ1-1; the match to TRBD1 covers 7 bases. Per germline, CDR1 SGHDN and CDR2 FVKESK. With 6 bases clipped from V and 5 bases from J, the junction kept 3 bases outside the gene matches. The CDR3 runs to 12 residues. This CDR3 reads CASRLTGTEAFF. Partial CDR3 DNA: TGTGCCAGCAGGTTGACAGGGACTGAA.

Concerning this clone itself: The CDR3 end is not reached by the read, which stops 3 residues before it; the germline J gene fills it in. The chain combines TRBV5-5 with TRBJ2-2; tentatively, D is TRBD2 (5 bases). The germline CDR1 and CDR2 sequences are SGHKS and YYEKEE (reference sequence). The CDR3 has 14 residues. Trimming shortened V by 7 bases and J by 2 bases, and 12 bases separated the two germline ends. CDR3 DNA (partial): TGTGCCAGCTCTGAGCGGTCTAACACCGGGGAG. As protein: CASSERSNTGE. The full CDR3 is CASSERSNTGELFF.

A note on this clone: The missing CDR3 end, 3 residues past where the read stops, is filled in from the germline J gene. This chain links TRBV11-2 with TRBJ2-3, with D possibly matching TRBD2 (5 bases). This CDR3 region has 12 residues. CDR1 is SGHAT, CDR2 FQNNGV, per germline. Trimming removed 5 bases from V and 8 bases from J, with 11 bases in between. The CDR3 loop reads CASSIGEGTQYF. Incomplete CDR3 DNA: TGTGCCAGCAGCATCGGAGAGGGTACG.

With respect to this clone: Read sequence stops 3 residues before the CDR3 end, and the germline J gene provides the missing end. The V and J genes are TRBV5-6 and TRBJ1-1; 7 bases are a match to TRBD1. This CDR3 is 14 amino acids long. Trimming cost V 4 bases and J 2 bases; bases outside gene matches: 5. Germline CDR1 SGHDT, CDR2 YYEEEE. The part of the CDR3 DNA that was read is TGTGCCAGCAGCCAGGGGGATGTAAACACTGAA. Protein product: CASSQGDVNTE. The full-length CDR3 reads as CASSQGDVNTEAFF.

Comments on this clone: The DNA ends 3 residues before the CDR3 does, and the rest of the CDR3 is filled in from the germline J gene. The rearrangement links TRBV20-1 to TRBJ1-1; 8 bases line up with TRBD1. Germline CDR1 and CDR2: DFQATT and SNEGSKA (reference sequence). This CDR3 region has 11 residues. The CDR3 bases that were read are TGCAGTGCTAGGGCGGACAGGGAG. Translation gives CSARADRE. The full CDR3 protein reads CSARADREAFF.

A word on this clone: The missing CDR3 end, 3 residues past where the read stops, is filled in from the germline J gene. J is TRBJ2-7 and V is TRBV10-3; possibly TRBD1 for D (7 bases). This CDR3 has 13 residues. CDR1 and CDR2 from the germline V gene are ENHRY and SYGVKD. V lost 10 bases to trimming and J lost 3 bases, with 16 bases between them. The CDR3 bases that were read are TGTGCCAGCTCAGGGGGGATCGACTACGAG. Protein: CASSGGIDYE. The entire CDR3 protein is CASSGGIDYEQYF.

CDR3 DNA (partial): TGCGCCAGCAGCTTCGGGGGCGAG. It yields the protein CASSFGGE. The whole CDR3 region reads CASSFGGEQYF. The chain employs TRBV5-1 and TRBJ2-7; tentatively, D is TRBD2 (6 bases). The CDR3 extends 3 residues past the end of the read, so its final part is completed from the germline J gene. Germline V gene data show CDR1 as SGHRS and CDR2 as YFSETQ. The CDR3 has 11 residues. V shed 2 bases and J shed 6 bases, with 6 bases lying between them.

Turning to this clone: The read ends 3 residues shy of where the CDR3 ends; the end is completed using the germline J gene. Other DNA sequences from this sample encode an identical CDR3 as well. The rearrangement joins TRBV12-5 to TRBJ1-2; D ambiguous. The CDR3 covers 12 residues. CDR1 LGHNT and CDR2 FRNRAP come from the germline V gene. The part of the CDR3 DNA that was read is TGTGCTAGTGGCTTAAGCGGCCGGGGC. Protein: CASGLSGRG. The complete CDR3 sequence is CASGLSGRGYTF.

Details on this clone: The CDR3 end is not reached by the read, which stops 3 residues before it; the germline J gene fills it in. This chain uses TRBV30 with TRBJ1-2, with 8 bases matching TRBD1. This CDR3 is built from 15 residues. In germline, CDR1 is GTSNPN, CDR2 SVGIG (reference sequence). With V trimmed by 2 bases and J by 5 bases, 10 bases remained unmatched. The part of the CDR3 DNA that was read is TGTGCCTGGAGTACCGGGACAGGCTCTCAATATGGC. This codes for CAWSTGTGSQYG. From start to end, the CDR3 is CAWSTGTGSQYGYTF.

The CDR3 protein is CSARTEGDYGYTF. CDR3 DNA (partial): TGCAGTGCCCGAACGGAGGGCGACTATGGC. The genes are TRBV20-1 and TRBJ1-2; D is undetermined. The read finishes 3 residues shy of the CDR3 end, and the germline J gene is used to complete it. Germline-derived CDR1 and CDR2 are DFQATT and SNEGSKA (reference sequence). The V end was cut by 6 bases, the J end by 3 bases, with 14 bases between. This CDR3 comprises 13 residues.

To note about this clone: Read data end 3 residues before the CDR3 end; the end is taken from the germline J gene. This chain uses TRBV9 with TRBJ2-3, with D uncertain. V dropped 0 bases and J dropped 0 bases, with 5 bases sitting between them. The CDR3 has 14 amino acids. CDR1 SGDLS and CDR2 YYNGEE come from the germline V gene. The CDR3 reads CASSVVGSTDTQYF. The part of the CDR3 DNA that was read is TGTGCCAGCAGCGTAGTAGGGAGCACAGATACG.

A word on this clone: The read halts 3 residues ahead of the CDR3 end, with the missing end drawn from the germline J gene. The V gene is TRBV10-3, the J gene TRBJ2-7, with 16 bases aligning to TRBD2. The V and J ends lost 3 bases and 2 bases, in that order; junction bases with no gene match: 7. The germline gives CDR1 ENHRY, CDR2 SYGVKD. This CDR3 is 18 amino acids long. The CDR3: CAISEGTSGGVRPYEQYF. The sequenced part of the CDR3 DNA is TGTGCCATCAGTGAAGGGACTAGCGGGGGGGTAAGACCCTACGAG.